The sequence of this TCR beta chain was determined in a study of cytomegalovirus exposure and HLA in healthy donors. The CDR3 is made up of 15 amino acids. V was pared by 3 bases and J by 4 bases, with 6 bases of the junction left unmatched. Looked up from germline, CDR1 is MDHEN and CDR2 is SYDVKM. Method: immunoSEQ multiplex PCR; TCRdb's copy keeps in-frame clones and lacks some. The sample includes 200,000 to 250,000 clones, roughly 87% of them seen just once. This clonotype was sampled from a young man in good health and CMV-seropositive. The V gene is TRBV28, the J gene TRBJ1-2; 9 positions match TRBD1. Sequenced input: PBMCs. The CDR3 sequence is CASSFRTGVLYGYTF. The CDR3 nucleotides are TGTGCCAGCAGTTTCCGGACAGGGGTACTCTATGGCTACACCTTC.